The next 20 T cell receptor beta chains were all read from a single sample in a study of blood T cell repertoires in COVID-19. This table comes from immunoSEQ multiplex PCR, and its TCRdb copy is limited to in-frame clones, with some not included. The table records approximately 250,000 clones, roughly 90% of them present only once. The sequenced sample consisted of peripheral blood. Source of these receptors: a man aged 25 to 45 who had recovered from COVID-19.

V gene TRBV5-4 combines with J gene TRBJ2-7, with a weak D call TRBD2 (5 bases). V was cut by 0 bases and J by 0 bases, with 7 bases left in between. This CDR3 contains 14 residues. Per the germline V gene, CDR1 is SGHNT and CDR2 is YYREEE (reference sequence). CDR3 sequence reads: CASSLVGSSYEQYF. DNA of the CDR3: TGTGCCAGCAGCTTGGTGGGGAGCTCCTACGAGCAGTACTTC.

The chain employs TRBV6-5 and TRBJ2-2; possibly TRBD1 for D (6 bases). The CDR3 extends over 14 amino acids. Germline CDR1 and CDR2: MNHEY and SVGAGI. Trimming cost V 6 bases and J 4 bases, with 12 bases left between them. The CDR3 sequence: CASSRGQPTGELFF. The CDR3 DNA reads as TGTGCCAGCAGCCGAGGACAGCCCACCGGGGAGCTGTTTTTT.

V gene TRBV3-1 (or the pseudogene TRBV3-2) combines with J gene TRBJ2-2; 7 bases match TRBD1. Germline V gives CDR1 LGHDT, CDR2 YNNKEL (reference sequence). This CDR3 is 15 amino acids long. V was pared by 1 base and J by 5 bases, with 4 bases of the junction left unmatched. CDR3 sequence: CASSQAGGQTGELFF. As DNA, the CDR3 is TGTGCCAGCAGCCAAGCAGGGGGTCAAACCGGGGAGCTGTTTTTT.

CDR3: CASTVNWATEAGTGELFF. CDR3 in DNA: TGCGCCAGCACGGTTAACTGGGCGACGGAGGCTGGCACCGGGGAGCTGTTTTTT. The V call is TRBV4-3, the J call TRBJ2-2; D may be TRBD2 (5 bases). CDR1 is LGHNA, CDR2 YSLEER, per germline. The V and J ends lost 7 bases and 4 bases respectively, with 25 bases between them. The CDR3 totals 18 residues.

V usage is TRBV5-1 and J usage is TRBJ1-1, with 12 nucleotides matching TRBD1. The J segment lost 8 bases and the V segment lost 4 bases, leaving 18 bases of the junction unmatched. The CDR3 loop spans 18 amino acids. The germline CDR1 and CDR2 sequences are SGHRS and YFSETQ. CDR3 nucleotides: TGCGCCAGCAGCCTCGACCTCGGGACAGGGGGCCCCATCTTCGAAGCTTTCTTT. It translates to CASSLDLGTGGPIFEAFF.

The J gene is TRBJ2-4, the V gene TRBV19; no firm D call. V dropped 4 bases and J dropped 6 bases, with 34 bases sitting between them. There are 21 residues in the CDR3. CDR1 and CDR2 from the germline V gene are LNHDA and SQIVND (reference sequence). DNA for the CDR3: TGTGCCAGTAGTAAATCTATGAGGCAGAGTATAATCCCGGCGTTGAGAAACATTCAGTACTTC. Amino acids: CASSKSMRQSIIPALRNIQYF.

V and J are TRBV2 and TRBJ2-7, with a possible D match to TRBD1 (6 bases). The CDR3 runs 12 residues. Per the germline V gene, CDR1 is SNHLY and CDR2 is FYNNEI. The V and J ends lost 5 bases and 3 bases respectively, with 8 bases between them. The CDR3 protein is CASSLQGYEQYF. The CDR3 nucleotides are TGTGCCAGCAGTTTACAGGGCTACGAGCAGTACTTC.

The genes are TRBV3-1 (or the pseudogene TRBV3-2) and TRBJ1-5; D not resolved. The CDR3 has 13 amino acids. The ends were cut back, 0 bases at V and 4 bases at J, with 4 bases in the middle. CDR1 and CDR2 from the germline V gene are LGHDT and YNNKEL (reference sequence). In nucleotides, the CDR3 is TGTGCCAGCAGCCAAGACTTGAATCAGCCCCAGCATTTT. Translating gives CASSQDLNQPQHF.

The gene calls are TRBV20-1 and TRBJ1-2; TRBD1 matches at 8 bases. CDR1 and CDR2 (germline): DFQATT, SNEGSKA (reference sequence). Trimming cost V 3 bases and J 8 bases; bases outside gene matches: 8. The CDR3 has 13 amino acids. The CDR3 DNA reads as TGCAGTGCTAGTGTTCAGGGGGCGGGGGGCTACACCTTC. Amino acid sequence: CSASVQGAGGYTF.

The CDR3 spells CASSNTGWSNQPQHF. The CDR3, as DNA: TGTGCCAGCAGCAATACGGGGTGGAGCAATCAGCCCCAGCATTTT. This sequence joins TRBV5-5 and TRBJ1-5; no clear D gene. Trimming left V 4 bases short and J 1 base short, with 12 bases between. CDR3 length: 15 amino acids. CDR1 is SGHKS and CDR2 is YYEKEE in the germline V gene (reference sequence).

The chain combines TRBV6-2 or TRBV6-3 with TRBJ1-6; D not resolved. The length of the CDR3 is 14 residues. The germline V gene encodes CDR1 MNHEY and CDR2 SVGEGT. V shed 5 bases and J shed 9 bases, with 14 bases lying between them. The CDR3 spells CASSNGRFSSPLHF. The CDR3 bases are TGTGCCAGCAGTAACGGCAGGTTCTCTTCACCCCTCCACTTT.

The genes are TRBV3-1 (or the pseudogene TRBV3-2) and TRBJ1-1, with a tentative D call TRBD1 (6 bases). Germline V gene data show CDR1 as LGHDT and CDR2 as YNNKEL (reference sequence). V lost 2 bases to trimming and J lost 5 bases, with 15 bases between them. The CDR3 length is 15 residues. The chain's CDR3 is CASSQSNGGSTEAFF. The CDR3 DNA reads as TGTGCCAGCAGCCAATCAAATGGGGGCAGTACTGAAGCTTTCTTT.

The gene calls are TRBV28 and TRBJ1-4, with D uncertain. Germline loops: CDR1 MDHEN, CDR2 SYDVKM. V lost 4 bases and J 5 bases, leaving 8 bases between the germline ends. This CDR3 has 13 amino acids. This CDR3 reads CASSSGANEKLFF. As DNA, the CDR3 is TGTGCCAGCAGTTCGGGAGCAAATGAAAAACTGTTTTTT.

The genes are TRBV4-1 and TRBJ1-1; D remains unclear. The CDR3 runs 12 residues. Germline CDR1 reads MGHRA; CDR2 reads YSYEKL. The V and J ends lost 0 bases and 8 bases respectively, with 7 bases between them. CDR3 sequence (DNA): TGCGCCAGCAGCCAAGATATGGCAGAAGCTTTCTTT. It yields the protein CASSQDMAEAFF.

The chain is built from TRBV7-8 and TRBJ2-7; possibly TRBD1 for D (5 bases). CDR3 length equals 14 residues. Looked up from germline, CDR1 is SGHVS and CDR2 is FQNEAQ. Trimming cost V 3 bases and J 3 bases, with 12 bases left between them. For the CDR3, the DNA is TGTGCCAGCAGCTTCAAGGGGAACCTCTACGAGCAGTACTTC. The encoded protein is CASSFKGNLYEQYF.

V usage is TRBV5-1 and J usage is TRBJ2-2; 12 bases match TRBD2. The CDR3 extends over 18 amino acids. Germline V gene data show CDR1 as SGHRS and CDR2 as YFSETQ. The junction had 10 bases not matched to a gene; V was cut back by 4 bases and J by 3 bases. The CDR3 protein is CASSIASGGAWDTGELFF. For the CDR3, the DNA is TGCGCCAGCAGCATTGCTAGCGGGGGGGCCTGGGACACCGGGGAGCTGTTTTTT.

This clone was observed a single time. This sequence joins TRBV21-1 and TRBJ1-1. TRBV21-1 is assigned pseudogene status. The CDR3 length is 14 residues. This CDR3 reads CASSAGAVVTEAFF. The CDR3 nucleotides read TGTGCCAGCAGCGCGGGGGCGGTGGTCACTGAAGCTTTCTTT.

The chain recombines TRBV11-2 with TRBJ1-1, with TRBD1 as a possible D gene (6 bases). CDR3 length equals 13 residues. Trimming left V 1 base short and J 12 bases short, with 15 bases between. Germline values: CDR1 SGHAT, CDR2 FQNNGV. The CDR3 DNA is TGTGCCAGCAGCTTAGGCGGACAGCTGACGACTTTCTTT. Residues: CASSLGGQLTTFF.

The CDR3 protein is CASSLGGGDGYTF. For the CDR3, the DNA is TGTGCCAGCTCCCTTGGTGGAGGGGATGGCTACACCTTC. The chain joins TRBV18 to TRBJ1-2, with D possibly being TRBD1 (5 bases). The CDR3 has 13 amino acids. Germline V gives CDR1 KGHSH, CDR2 LQKENI. Trimming removed 6 bases from V and 6 bases from J, with 14 bases in between.

The table lists this clone with many counts. The chain recombines TRBV19 with TRBJ1-5; maybe TRBD1 (6 bases). Trimming left V 6 bases short and J 4 bases short, with 13 bases between. Germline values: CDR1 LNHDA, CDR2 SQIVND (reference sequence). This CDR3 is 14 amino acids long. The CDR3 DNA is TGTGCCAGTAGCCGCCGGGACATTAATCAGCCCCAGCATTTT. Translating it yields CASSRRDINQPQHF.